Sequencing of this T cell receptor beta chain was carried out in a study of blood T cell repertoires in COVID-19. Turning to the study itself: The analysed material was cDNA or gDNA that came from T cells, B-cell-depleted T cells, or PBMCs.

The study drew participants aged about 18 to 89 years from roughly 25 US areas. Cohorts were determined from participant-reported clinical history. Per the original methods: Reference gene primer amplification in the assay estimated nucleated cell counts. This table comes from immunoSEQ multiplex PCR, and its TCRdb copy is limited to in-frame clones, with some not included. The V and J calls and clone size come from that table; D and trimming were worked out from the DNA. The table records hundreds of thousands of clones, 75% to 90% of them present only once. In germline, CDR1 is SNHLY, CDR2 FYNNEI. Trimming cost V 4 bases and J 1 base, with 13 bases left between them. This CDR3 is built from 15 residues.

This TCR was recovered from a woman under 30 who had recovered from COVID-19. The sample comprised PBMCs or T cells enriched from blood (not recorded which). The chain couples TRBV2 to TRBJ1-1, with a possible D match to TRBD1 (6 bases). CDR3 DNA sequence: TGTGCCAGCAGTGGGCCCGGACAGAAGAACACTGAAGCTTTCTTT. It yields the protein CASSGPGQKNTEAFF.